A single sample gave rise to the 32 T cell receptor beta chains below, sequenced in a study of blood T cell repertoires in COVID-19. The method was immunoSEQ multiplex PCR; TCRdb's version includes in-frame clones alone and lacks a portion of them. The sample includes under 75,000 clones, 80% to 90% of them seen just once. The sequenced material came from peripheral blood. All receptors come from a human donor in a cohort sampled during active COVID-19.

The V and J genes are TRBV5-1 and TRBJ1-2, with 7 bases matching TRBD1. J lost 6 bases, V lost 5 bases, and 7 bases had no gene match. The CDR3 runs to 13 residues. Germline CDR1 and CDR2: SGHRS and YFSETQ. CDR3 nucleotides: TGCGCCAGCAGGAGAGGGGGCGCCGATGGCTACACCTTC. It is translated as CASRRGGADGYTF.

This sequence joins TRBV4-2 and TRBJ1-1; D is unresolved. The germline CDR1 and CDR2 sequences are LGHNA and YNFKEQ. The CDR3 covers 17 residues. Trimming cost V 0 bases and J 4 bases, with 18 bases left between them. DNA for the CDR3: TGTGCCAGCAGCCAAGAACGGTCCAGTGGGTCGGGCACTGAAGCTTTCTTT. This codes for CASSQERSSGSGTEAFF.

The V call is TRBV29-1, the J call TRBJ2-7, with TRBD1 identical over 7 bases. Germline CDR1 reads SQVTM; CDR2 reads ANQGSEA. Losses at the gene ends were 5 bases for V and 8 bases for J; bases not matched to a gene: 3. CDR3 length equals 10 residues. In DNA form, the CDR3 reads TGCAGCGTTTGGGACAGTAAGCAGTACTTC. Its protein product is CSVWDSKQYF.

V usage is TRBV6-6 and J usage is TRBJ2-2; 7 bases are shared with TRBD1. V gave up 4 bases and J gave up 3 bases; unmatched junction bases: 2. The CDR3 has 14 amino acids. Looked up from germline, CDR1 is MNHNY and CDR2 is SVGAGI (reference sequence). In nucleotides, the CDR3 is TGTGCCAGCAGTTCGGGACAGTACACCGGGGAGCTGTTTTTT. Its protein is CASSSGQYTGELFF.

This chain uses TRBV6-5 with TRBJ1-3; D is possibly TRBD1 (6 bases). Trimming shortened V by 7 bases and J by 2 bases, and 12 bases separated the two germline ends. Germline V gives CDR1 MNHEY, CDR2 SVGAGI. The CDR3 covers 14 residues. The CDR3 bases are TGTGCCAGCAATGGGAGGGGGGCTGGAAACACCATATATTTT. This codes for CASNGRGAGNTIYF.

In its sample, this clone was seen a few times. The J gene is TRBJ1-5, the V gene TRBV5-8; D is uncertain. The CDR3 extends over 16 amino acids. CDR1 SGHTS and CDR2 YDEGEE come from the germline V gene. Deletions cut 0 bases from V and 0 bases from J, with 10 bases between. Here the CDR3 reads CASSLARTNSNQPQHF. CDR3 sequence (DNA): TGTGCCAGCAGCTTGGCCAGAACCAATAGCAATCAGCCCCAGCATTTT.

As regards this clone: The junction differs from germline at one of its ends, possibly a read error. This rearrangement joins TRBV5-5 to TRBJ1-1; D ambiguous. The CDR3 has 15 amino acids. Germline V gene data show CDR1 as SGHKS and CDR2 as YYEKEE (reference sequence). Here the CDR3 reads CASTLGEGGPTEAFF. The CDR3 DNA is TGTGCCAGCACCTTGGGAGAGGGTGGACCCACTGAAGCTTTCTTT.

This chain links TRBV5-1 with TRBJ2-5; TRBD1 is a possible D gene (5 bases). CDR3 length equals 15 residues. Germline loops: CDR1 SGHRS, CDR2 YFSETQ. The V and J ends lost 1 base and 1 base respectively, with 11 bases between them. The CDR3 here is CASSLNRQPQETQYF. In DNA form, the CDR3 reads TGCGCCAGCAGCTTGAATCGACAGCCCCAAGAGACCCAGTACTTC.

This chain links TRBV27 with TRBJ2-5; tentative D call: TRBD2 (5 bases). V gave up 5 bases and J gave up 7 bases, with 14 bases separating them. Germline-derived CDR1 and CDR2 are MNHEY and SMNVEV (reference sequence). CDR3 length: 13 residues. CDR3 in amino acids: CASSTRIGGTQYF. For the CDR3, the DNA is TGTGCCAGCAGTACTCGGATAGGAGGGACCCAGTACTTC.

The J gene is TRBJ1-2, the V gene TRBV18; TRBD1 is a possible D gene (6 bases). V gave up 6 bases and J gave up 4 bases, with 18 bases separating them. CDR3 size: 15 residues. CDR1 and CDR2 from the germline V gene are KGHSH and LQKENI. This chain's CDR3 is CASSPGDRSIYGYTF. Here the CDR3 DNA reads TGTGCCAGCTCCCCCGGCGACAGGTCGATCTATGGCTACACCTTC.

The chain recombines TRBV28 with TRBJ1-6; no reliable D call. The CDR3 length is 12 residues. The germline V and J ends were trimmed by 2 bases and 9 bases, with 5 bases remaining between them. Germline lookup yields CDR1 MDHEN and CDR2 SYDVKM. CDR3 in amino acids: CASSLAGSPLHF. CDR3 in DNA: TGTGCCAGCAGTTTAGCGGGTTCACCCCTCCACTTT.

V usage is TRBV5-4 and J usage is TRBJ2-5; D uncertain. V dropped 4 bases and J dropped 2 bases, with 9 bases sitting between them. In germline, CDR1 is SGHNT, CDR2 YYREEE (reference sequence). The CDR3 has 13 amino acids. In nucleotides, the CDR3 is TGTGCCAGCAGCCTAACCATACAAGAGACCCAGTACTTC. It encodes CASSLTIQETQYF.

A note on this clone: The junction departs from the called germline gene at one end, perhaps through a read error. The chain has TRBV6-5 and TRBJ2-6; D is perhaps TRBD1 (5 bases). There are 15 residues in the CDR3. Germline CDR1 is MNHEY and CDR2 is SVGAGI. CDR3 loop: CASSYSPPGANVLTF. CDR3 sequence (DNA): TGTGCCAGCAGTTACTCGCCCCCTGGGGCCAATGTCCTGACTTTC.

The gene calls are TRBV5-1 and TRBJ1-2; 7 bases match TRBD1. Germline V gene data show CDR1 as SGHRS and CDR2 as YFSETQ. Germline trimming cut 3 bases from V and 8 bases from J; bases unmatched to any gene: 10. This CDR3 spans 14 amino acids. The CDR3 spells CASSSSDRAGGYTF. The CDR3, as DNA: TGCGCCAGCAGCTCCTCTGACAGGGCTGGCGGCTACACCTTC.

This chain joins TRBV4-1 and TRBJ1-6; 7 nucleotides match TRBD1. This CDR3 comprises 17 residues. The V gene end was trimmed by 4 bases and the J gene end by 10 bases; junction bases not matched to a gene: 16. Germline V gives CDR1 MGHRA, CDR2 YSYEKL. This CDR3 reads CASSPGQAFTMASPLHF. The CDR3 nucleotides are TGCGCCAGCAGCCCTGGACAGGCTTTCACTATGGCCTCACCCCTCCACTTT.

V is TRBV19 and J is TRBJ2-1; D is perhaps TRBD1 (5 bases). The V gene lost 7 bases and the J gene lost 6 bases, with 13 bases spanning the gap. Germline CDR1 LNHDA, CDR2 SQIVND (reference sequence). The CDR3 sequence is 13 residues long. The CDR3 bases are TGTGCCAGTACCACCCTAGGGGTCAATGAGCAGTTCTTC. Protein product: CASTTLGVNEQFF.

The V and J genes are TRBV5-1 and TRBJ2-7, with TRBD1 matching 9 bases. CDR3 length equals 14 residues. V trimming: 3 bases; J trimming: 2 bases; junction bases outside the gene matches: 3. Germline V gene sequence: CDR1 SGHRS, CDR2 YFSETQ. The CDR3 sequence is CASSSGTGTYEQYF. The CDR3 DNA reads TGCGCCAGCAGCTCCGGGACAGGGACCTACGAGCAGTACTTC. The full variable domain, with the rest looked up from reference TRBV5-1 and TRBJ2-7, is KAGVTQTPRYLIKTRGQQVTLSCSPISGHRSVSWYQQTPGQGLQFLFEYFSETQRNKGNFPGRFSGRQFSNSRSEMNVSTLELGDSALYLCASSSGTGTYEQYFGPGTRLTVT.

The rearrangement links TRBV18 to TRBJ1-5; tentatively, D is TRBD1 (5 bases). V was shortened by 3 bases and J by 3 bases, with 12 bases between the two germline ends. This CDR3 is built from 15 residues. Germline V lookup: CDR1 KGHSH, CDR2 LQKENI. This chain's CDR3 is CASSPVRGSNQPQHF. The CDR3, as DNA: TGTGCCAGCTCACCTGTAAGGGGTTCCAATCAGCCCCAGCATTTT. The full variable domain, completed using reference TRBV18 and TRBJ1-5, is NAGVMQNPRHLVRRRGQEARLRCSPMKGHSHVYWYRQLPEEGLKFMVYLQKENIIDESGMPKERFSAEFPKEGPSILRIQQVVRGDSAAYFCASSPVRGSNQPQHFGDGTRLSIL.

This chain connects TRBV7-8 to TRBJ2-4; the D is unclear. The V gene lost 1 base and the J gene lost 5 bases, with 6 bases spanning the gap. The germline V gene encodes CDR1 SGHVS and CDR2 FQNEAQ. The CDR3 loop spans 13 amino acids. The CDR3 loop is CASSLGAENIQYF. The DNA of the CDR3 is TGTGCCAGCAGCTTAGGGGCAGAAAACATTCAGTACTTC.

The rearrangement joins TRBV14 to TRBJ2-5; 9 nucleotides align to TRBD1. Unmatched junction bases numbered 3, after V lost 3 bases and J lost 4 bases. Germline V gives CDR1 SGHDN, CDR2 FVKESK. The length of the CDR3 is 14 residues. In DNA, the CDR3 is TGTGCCAGCAGCCATGACAGGGGGAGAGAGACCCAGTACTTC. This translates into CASSHDRGRETQYF.

The CDR3 nucleotides read TGTGCCAGCAGCCAAGGATGGTCGGGGGTACCCGGGGAGCTGTTTTTT. Its protein is CASSQGWSGVPGELFF. The chain combines TRBV14 with TRBJ2-2; the D gene is possibly TRBD2 (6 bases). Germline loops: CDR1 SGHDN, CDR2 FVKESK. Trimming left V 1 base short and J 6 bases short, with 15 bases between. There are 16 residues in the CDR3.

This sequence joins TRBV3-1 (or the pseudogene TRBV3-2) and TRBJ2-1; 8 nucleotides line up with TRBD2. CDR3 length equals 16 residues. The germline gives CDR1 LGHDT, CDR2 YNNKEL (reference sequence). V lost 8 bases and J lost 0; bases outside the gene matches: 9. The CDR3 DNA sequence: TGTGCCAGCGGAGCTAAGAGCGGGAGCTCCTACAATGAGCAGTTCTTC. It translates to CASGAKSGSSYNEQFF.

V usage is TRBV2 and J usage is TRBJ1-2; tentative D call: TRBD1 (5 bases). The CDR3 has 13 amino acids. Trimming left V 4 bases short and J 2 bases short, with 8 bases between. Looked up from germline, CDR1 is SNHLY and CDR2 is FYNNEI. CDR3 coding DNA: TGTGCCAGCAGTGTACAGGTGAACTATGGCTACACCTTC. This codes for CASSVQVNYGYTF.

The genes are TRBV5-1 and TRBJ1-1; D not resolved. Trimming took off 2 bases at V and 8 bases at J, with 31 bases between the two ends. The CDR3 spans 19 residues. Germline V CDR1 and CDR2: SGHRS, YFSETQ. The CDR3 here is CASSFGSLRTLRDTGEAFF. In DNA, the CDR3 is TGCGCCAGCAGCTTTGGAAGCTTAAGAACACTGAGGGATACGGGGGAAGCTTTCTTT.

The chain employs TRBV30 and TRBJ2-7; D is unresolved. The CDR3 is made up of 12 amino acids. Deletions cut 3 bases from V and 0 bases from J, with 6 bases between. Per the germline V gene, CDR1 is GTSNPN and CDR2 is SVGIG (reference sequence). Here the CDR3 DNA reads TGTGCCTGGAGGCACAGCTCCTACGAGCAGTACTTC. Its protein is CAWRHSSYEQYF.

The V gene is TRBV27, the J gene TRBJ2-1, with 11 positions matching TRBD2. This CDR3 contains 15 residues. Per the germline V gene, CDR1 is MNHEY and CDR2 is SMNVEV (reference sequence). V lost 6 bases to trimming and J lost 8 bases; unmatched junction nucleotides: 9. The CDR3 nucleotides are TGTGCCAGCAGCACAACTAGCGGGAGTATCCATGAGCAGTTCTTC. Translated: CASSTTSGSIHEQFF.

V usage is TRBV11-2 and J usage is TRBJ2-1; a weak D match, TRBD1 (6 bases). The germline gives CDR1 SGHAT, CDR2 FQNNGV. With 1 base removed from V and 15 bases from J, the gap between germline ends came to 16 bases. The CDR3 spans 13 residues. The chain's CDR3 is CASSLADRRPPFF. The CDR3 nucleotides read TGTGCCAGCAGCTTAGCAGACAGGAGGCCTCCGTTCTTC.

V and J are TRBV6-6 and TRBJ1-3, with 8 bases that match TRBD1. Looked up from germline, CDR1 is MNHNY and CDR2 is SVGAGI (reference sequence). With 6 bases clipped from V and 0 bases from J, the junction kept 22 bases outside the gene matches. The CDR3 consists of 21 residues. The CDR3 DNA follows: TGTGCCAGCAGCCGTCGTTGGGGGGACAGGCTTAACTCTTACTCTGGAAACACCATATATTTT. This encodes CASSRRWGDRLNSYSGNTIYF.

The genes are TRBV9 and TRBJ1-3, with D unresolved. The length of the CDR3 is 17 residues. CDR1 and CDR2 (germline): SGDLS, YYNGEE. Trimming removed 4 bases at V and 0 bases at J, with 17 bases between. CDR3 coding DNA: TGTGCCAGCAGCCCTAAACCTCAGGAACCCTCTGGAAACACCATATATTTT. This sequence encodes CASSPKPQEPSGNTIYF.

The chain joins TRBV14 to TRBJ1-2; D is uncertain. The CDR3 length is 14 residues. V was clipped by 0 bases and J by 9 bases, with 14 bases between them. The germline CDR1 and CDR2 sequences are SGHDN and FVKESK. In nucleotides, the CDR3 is TGTGCCAGCAGCCAAGATGGGCAGGTATCTCGCTACACCTTC. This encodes CASSQDGQVSRYTF.

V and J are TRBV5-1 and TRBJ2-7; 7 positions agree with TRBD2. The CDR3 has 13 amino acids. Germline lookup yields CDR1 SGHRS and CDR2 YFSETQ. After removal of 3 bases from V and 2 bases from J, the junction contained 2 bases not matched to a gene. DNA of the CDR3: TGCGCCAGCAGCTCAGGACTAGCCTACGAGCAGTACTTC. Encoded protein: CASSSGLAYEQYF.

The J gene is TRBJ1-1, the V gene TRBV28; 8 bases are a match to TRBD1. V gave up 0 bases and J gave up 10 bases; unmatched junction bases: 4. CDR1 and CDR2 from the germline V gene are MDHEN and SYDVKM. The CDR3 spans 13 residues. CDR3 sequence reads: CASSLWDREGAFF. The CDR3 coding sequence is TGTGCCAGCAGTTTATGGGACAGGGAAGGAGCTTTCTTT.